This entry concerns a single T cell receptor beta chain. Its target is unknown. Clones were sequenced by immunoSEQ multiplex PCR, and TCRdb holds only the in-frame ones, with some missing. The sample contains 5,000 to 6,500 clones, roughly 97% of which appear only once. The data are from a study of T cells in tuberculosis. Germline V CDR1 and CDR2: LNHDA, SQIVND (reference sequence). The CDR3 extends over 15 amino acids. J lost 5 bases, V lost 5 bases, and 6 bases had no gene match. Time point of the sample: new active TB diagnosis, blood taken before or within 7 days of starting treatment. General study findings and limits: Using the GMM-specific repertoire gave about 90% accuracy versus approximately 70% with motifs.

The sequence derives from an adult with tuberculosis. The V and J genes are TRBV19 and TRBJ2-5; TRBD2 aligns across 12 bases. The sample was PBMCs, taken at tuberculosis diagnosis. CDR3 region: CASSGRLAGEETQYF. CDR3 bases: TGTGCCAGTAGTGGGCGACTAGCGGGAGAGGAGACCCAGTACTTC. The full variable domain, its missing parts supplied by reference TRBV19 and TRBJ2-5, is DGGITQSPKYLFRKEGQNVTLSCEQNLNHDAMYWYRQDPGQGLRLIYYSQIVNDFQKGDIAEGYSVSREKKESFPLTVTSAQKNPTAFYLCASSGRLAGEETQYFGPGTRLLVL.